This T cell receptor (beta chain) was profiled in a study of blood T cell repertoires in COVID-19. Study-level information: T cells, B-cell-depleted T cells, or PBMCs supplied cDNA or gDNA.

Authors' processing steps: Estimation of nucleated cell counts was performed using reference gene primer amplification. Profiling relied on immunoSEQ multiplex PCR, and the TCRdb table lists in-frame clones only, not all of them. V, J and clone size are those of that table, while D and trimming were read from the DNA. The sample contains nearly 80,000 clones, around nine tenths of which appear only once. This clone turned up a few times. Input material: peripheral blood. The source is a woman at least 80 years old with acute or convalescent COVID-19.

The CDR3 protein is CASFRDTNYNEQFF. Here the CDR3 DNA reads TGCGCCAGCTTCCGGGACACGAACTACAATGAGCAGTTCTTC. The chain has TRBV5-1 and TRBJ2-1; perhaps TRBD1 as D (6 bases). Germline CDR1 reads SGHRS; CDR2 reads YFSETQ. V shed 7 bases and J shed 3 bases, with 14 bases lying between them. The CDR3 loop spans 14 amino acids.